The T cell receptor beta chain under discussion was sequenced for a study of blood T cell repertoires in COVID-19. About the study: Sites in the United States, Italy and Spain provided acute and convalescent COVID-19 samples. T cells, B-cell-depleted T cells, or PBMCs provided the cDNA or gDNA that served as material.

Germline trimming cut 3 bases from V and 0 bases from J; bases unmatched to any gene: 3. This CDR3 is 16 amino acids long. The germline V gene encodes CDR1 SGHNT and CDR2 YYREEE (reference sequence). Authors' processing steps: How many nucleated cells were present was estimated from reference gene primer amplification. Here immunoSEQ multiplex PCR was the method, and the copy in TCRdb shows in-frame clones only, minus some. The V and J calls and clone size come from that table; D and trimming were worked out from the DNA. This sample carries 200,000 to 300,000 clones, about 83% of them seen once, and the ten largest clones take under 4.5%. This clone was detected once.

V and J are TRBV5-4 and TRBJ2-2; 9 bases align to TRBD2. Sequencing input: peripheral blood. The sequence was collected from a man aged 45-65 years with acute or convalescent COVID-19. The DNA for the CDR3 is TGTGCCAGCAGCTCGGGACTAGCCGCGAACACCGGGGAGCTGTTTTTT. Translation: CASSSGLAANTGELFF.